The present T cell receptor beta chain was sequenced within a study of siplizumab effects on memory and regulatory T cells. Trimming at V came to 0 bases and at J to 5 bases, leaving 1 base not matched to a gene. The CDR3 totals 13 residues. Germline-derived CDR1 and CDR2 are SGHDT and YYEEEE. Assay used: immunoSEQ multiplex PCR; TCRdb lists only in-frame clones, some missing. The profile covers about 72,000 clones, with roughly nine tenths appearing a single time and around 29% taken by the ten largest. This TCR came from a human donor in good health. Sequencing was done on a sample of CD8+ T cells sorted from blood. This sequence joins TRBV5-6 and TRBJ1-1; TRBD1 matches at 7 bases. CDR3 amino acids: CASSLVQGTEAFF. The DNA of the CDR3 is TGTGCCAGCAGCTTGGTACAGGGGACTGAAGCTTTCTTT. Full variable domain (missing parts from reference TRBV5-6 and TRBJ1-1): DAGVTQSPTHLIKTRGQQVTLRCSPKSGHDTVSWYQQALGQGPQFIFQYYEEEERQRGNFPDRFSGHQFPNYSSELNVNALLLGDSALYLCASSLVQGTEAFFGQGTRLTVV.